These 17 T cell receptor beta chains share one sample of origin, sequenced in a study of blood T cell repertoires in COVID-19. TCRdb keeps only in-frame clones here, not all; method: immunoSEQ multiplex PCR. The sample carries some 170,000 clones, 82% recorded once. The sample consisted of peripheral blood. The receptors were gathered from an older woman with acute or convalescent COVID-19.

The rearrangement uses TRBV19 and TRBJ2-7; 10 bases agree with TRBD1. The V gene's germline CDR1 is LNHDA and CDR2 SQIVND (reference sequence). V lost 3 bases to trimming and J lost 3 bases; unmatched junction nucleotides: 5. This CDR3 is 15 amino acids long. Written as DNA, the CDR3 is TGTGCCAGTAGTATTAGGGACAGGGGCGGCTACGAGCAGTACTTC. Encoded protein: CASSIRDRGGYEQYF. Based on the CDR3 plus reference TRBV19 and TRBJ2-7, the full variable domain is DGGITQSPKYLFRKEGQNVTLSCEQNLNHDAMYWYRQDPGQGLRLIYYSQIVNDFQKGDIAEGYSVSREKKESFPLTVTSAQKNPTAFYLCASSIRDRGGYEQYFGPGTRLTVT.

V is TRBV11-2 and J is TRBJ2-1; 9 nucleotides match TRBD2. Trimming at V came to 0 bases and at J to 10 bases, leaving 10 bases not matched to a gene. Per germline, CDR1 SGHAT and CDR2 FQNNGV. CDR3 length: 16 amino acids. The CDR3 DNA reads TGTGCCAGCAGCTTAGATCGTGCGACTAGCGGAAAGGAGCAGTTCTTC. Amino acid sequence: CASSLDRATSGKEQFF.

This rearrangement joins TRBV19 to TRBJ2-6; no definite D call. The CDR3 sequence is 13 residues long. Trimming took off 1 base at V and 13 bases at J, with 11 bases between the two ends. The germline gives CDR1 LNHDA, CDR2 SQIVND (reference sequence). CDR3 amino acids: CASSIGGVQVLTF. The CDR3 DNA sequence: TGTGCCAGTAGTATAGGAGGAGTACAAGTCCTGACTTTC.

J is TRBJ1-2 and V is TRBV28, with D perhaps matching TRBD1 (5 bases). Trimming removed 3 bases from V and 4 bases from J, with 12 bases in between. The length of the CDR3 is 14 residues. CDR1 and CDR2 (germline): MDHEN, SYDVKM. CDR3 sequence reads: CASSFVREGYGYTF. The CDR3 coding sequence is TGTGCCAGCAGTTTCGTCAGGGAGGGCTATGGCTACACCTTC.

This clone has a single count. The chain recombines TRBV12-3 or TRBV12-4 with TRBJ1-5; D is ambiguous. The CDR3 sequence is 13 residues long. Trimming removed 2 bases from V and 4 bases from J, with 6 bases in between. Here the CDR3 DNA reads TGTGCCAGCAGTTTATCGGGAAATCAGCCCCAGCATTTT. Its translation is CASSLSGNQPQHF.

V usage is TRBV18 and J usage is TRBJ1-4; 9 bases match TRBD1. The junction had 10 bases not matched to a gene; V was cut back by 6 bases and J by 5 bases. Germline values: CDR1 KGHSH, CDR2 LQKENI. The CDR3 spans 16 residues. This CDR3 is CASSDLSGQGNEKLFF. DNA for the CDR3: TGTGCCAGCTCCGACCTTTCGGGACAGGGAAATGAAAAACTGTTTTTT.

The rearrangement joins TRBV4-3 to TRBJ2-2; 8 bases fit TRBD1. Germline trimming cut 3 bases from V and 7 bases from J; bases unmatched to any gene: 4. The length of the CDR3 is 14 residues. CDR1 and CDR2 (germline): LGHNA, YSLEER. CDR3 in amino acids: CASSHNRGDGELFF. The CDR3 DNA reads as TGCGCCAGCAGCCATAACAGGGGGGACGGGGAGCTGTTTTTT.

The chain employs TRBV30 and TRBJ1-1, with TRBD1 matching 11 bases. V shed 3 bases, J shed 6 bases, and the junction held 6 bases outside the gene matches. This CDR3 has 14 residues. CDR1 is GTSNPN, CDR2 SVGIG, per germline (reference sequence). This chain's CDR3 is CAWSVGQGAAEAFF. The DNA of the CDR3 is TGTGCCTGGAGCGTCGGACAGGGGGCGGCTGAAGCTTTCTTT. Supplemented by reference TRBV30 and TRBJ1-1, the full variable domain reads SQTIHQWPATLVQPVGSPLSLECTVEGTSNPNLYWYRQAAGRGLQLLFYSVGIGQISSEVPQNLSASRPQDRQFILSSKKLLLSDSGFYLCAWSVGQGAAEAFFGQGTRLTVV.

V usage is TRBV28 and J usage is TRBJ1-6, with D tentatively TRBD1 (5 bases). The CDR3 runs to 12 residues. Germline CDR1 MDHEN, CDR2 SYDVKM. The V gene lost 6 bases and the J gene lost 6 bases, with 6 bases spanning the gap. The CDR3 DNA is TGTGCCAGCAGACAGGCTAATTCACCCCTCCACTTT. The encoded protein is CASRQANSPLHF.

As for this clone: This sample includes further DNA sequences coding for the same CDR3. The genes are TRBV6-2 or TRBV6-3 and TRBJ1-5; D possibly corresponds to TRBD1 (5 bases). Germline V gene data show CDR1 as MNHEY and CDR2 as SVGEGT. The V gene lost 2 bases and the J gene lost 2 bases, with 13 bases spanning the gap. The CDR3 consists of 16 residues. The DNA of the CDR3 is TGTGCCAGCAGTTACGGGGGGAATAGTGGCAATCAGCCCCAGCATTTT. Its translation is CASSYGGNSGNQPQHF.

This chain joins TRBV10-1 and TRBJ1-1, with D tentatively TRBD1 (6 bases). Looked up from germline, CDR1 is WNHNN and CDR2 is SYGVQD (reference sequence). The CDR3 totals 15 residues. Trimming removed 2 bases from V and 5 bases from J, with 15 bases in between. Here the CDR3 reads CASSENPRGGTEAFF. The CDR3 DNA reads TGCGCCAGCAGTGAGAATCCCAGGGGTGGTACTGAAGCTTTCTTT.

CDR3 DNA sequence: TGTGCCAGCCATAAACCTCCGGGACAGGGTAATTTAGGGGCCAAAAACATTCAGTACTTC. Translation: CASHKPPGQGNLGAKNIQYF. V gene TRBV28 combines with J gene TRBJ2-4; the match to TRBD1 covers 9 bases. V dropped 8 bases and J dropped 1; count of bases not matched to a gene: 21. The CDR3 totals 20 residues. CDR1 is MDHEN and CDR2 is SYDVKM in the germline V gene.

This sequence joins TRBV6-2 or TRBV6-3 and TRBJ2-4; 8 bases are a match to TRBD2. Germline CDR1 MNHEY, CDR2 SVGEGT. This CDR3 is 17 amino acids long. The trim removed 2 bases at V and 10 bases at J, leaving 16 bases unmatched. The CDR3 sequence: CASSYVQRGLRGGIQYF. CDR3 in DNA: TGTGCCAGCAGTTACGTCCAGCGGGGGTTGAGAGGTGGGATTCAGTACTTC.

This chain connects TRBV7-2 to TRBJ2-1, with D unclear. With 0 bases removed from V and 6 bases from J, the gap between germline ends came to 6 bases. Germline V gene data show CDR1 as SGHTA and CDR2 as FQGNSA. The CDR3 covers 13 residues. This chain's CDR3 is CASSLATVNEQFF. CDR3 nucleotides: TGTGCCAGCAGCTTAGCGACTGTCAATGAGCAGTTCTTC.

The chain joins TRBV18 to TRBJ1-1, with D perhaps TRBD1 (6 bases). This CDR3 comprises 17 residues. From germline, CDR1 is KGHSH and CDR2 LQKENI. The V and J ends lost 1 base and 0 bases respectively, with 15 bases between them. CDR3 coding DNA: TGTGCCAGCTCACCACGGACAGCCGGGGATCTGAACACTGAAGCTTTCTTT. Translating it yields CASSPRTAGDLNTEAFF.

V usage is TRBV7-2 and J usage is TRBJ2-1; maybe TRBD2 (6 bases). V was trimmed by 5 bases and J by 10 bases, leaving 12 bases between them. The CDR3 length is 12 residues. Germline V gene sequence: CDR1 SGHTA, CDR2 FQGNSA. For the CDR3, the DNA is TGTGCCAGCAGCCGTGGGACTTGGGAGCAGTTCTTC. The encoded protein is CASSRGTWEQFF.

CDR3 region: CASSSLVQGRRTDTQYF. The CDR3 bases are TGTGCCAGCAGCAGTTTAGTCCAGGGAAGGCGCACAGATACGCAGTATTTT. The chain combines TRBV3-1 (or the pseudogene TRBV3-2) with TRBJ2-3, with D possibly matching TRBD1 (5 bases). The CDR3 covers 17 residues. CDR1 is LGHDT and CDR2 is YNNKEL in the germline V gene (reference sequence). Trimming left V 5 bases short and J 1 base short, with 19 bases between.